This T cell receptor (beta chain) was profiled in a study of blood T cell repertoires in COVID-19. Study information: The United States, Italy and Spain were the sources of the acute and convalescent COVID-19 samples.

Original processing methods: Using reference gene primer amplification, nucleated cell counts were estimated. Using immunoSEQ multiplex PCR, the repertoire was profiled, and TCRdb retains in-frame clones only, with some absent. D and trimming come from the DNA, and the V and J calls and clone size come from that table. This repertoire shows some 150,000 clones, around 90% found once; its top ten account for about 1.4%. V lost 0 bases, J lost 10 bases, and 15 bases lay in between. In germline, CDR1 is SEHNR, CDR2 FQNEAQ (reference sequence). The CDR3 sequence is 14 residues long. The chain uses TRBV7-9 and TRBJ1-2; D is undetermined. The sample taken for sequencing was peripheral blood. This sequence was found in a woman aged 45-59 years with acute or convalescent COVID-19. CDR3 in amino acids: CASSLAEGAFSYTF. CDR3 DNA sequence: TGTGCCAGCAGCTTAGCAGAGGGAGCGTTTTCCTACACCTTC.